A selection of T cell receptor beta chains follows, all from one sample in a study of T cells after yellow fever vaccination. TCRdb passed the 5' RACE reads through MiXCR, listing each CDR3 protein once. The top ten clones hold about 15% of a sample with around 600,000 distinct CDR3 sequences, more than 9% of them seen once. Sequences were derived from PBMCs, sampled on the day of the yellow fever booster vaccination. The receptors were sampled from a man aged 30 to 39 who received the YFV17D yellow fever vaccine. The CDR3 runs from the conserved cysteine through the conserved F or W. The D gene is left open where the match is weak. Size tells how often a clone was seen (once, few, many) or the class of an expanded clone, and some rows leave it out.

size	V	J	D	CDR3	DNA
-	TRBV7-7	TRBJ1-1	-	CASSIKQGTEAFF	TGTGCTAGCAGCATAAAACAGGGAACTGAAGCTTTCTTT
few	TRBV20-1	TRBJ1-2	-	CSAPDRNYGYTF	TGCAGTGCTCCGGACAGAAACTATGGCTACACCTTC
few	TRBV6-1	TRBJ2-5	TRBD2	CASSQRWGSGGPETQYF	TGTGCCAGCAGCCAACGATGGGGTTCGGGAGGGCCGGAGACCCAGTACTTC
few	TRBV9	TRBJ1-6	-	CASSFGLSSFNSPLHF	TGTGCCAGCAGCTTCGGACTGAGCTCTTTTAATTCACCCCTCCACTTT
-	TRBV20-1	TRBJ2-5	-	CSARVQGGEETQYF	TGCAGTGCTAGAGTTCAGGGCGGGGAAGAGACCCAGTACTTC
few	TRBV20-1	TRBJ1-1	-	CSARGGGVRTEAFF	TGCAGTGCTAGAGGGGGGGGTGTGCGGACTGAAGCTTTCTTT
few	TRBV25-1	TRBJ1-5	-	CASSEGGRGGQPQHF	TGTGCCAGCAGTGAAGGGGGCAGGGGCGGACAGCCCCAGCATTTT
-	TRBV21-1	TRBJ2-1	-	CASSKGSLPREQFF	TGTGCCAGCAGCAAAGGTTCGCTTCCCCGTGAGCAGTTCTTC
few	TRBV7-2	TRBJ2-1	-	CASSLQRSPYNEQFF	TGTGCCAGCAGCTTGCAGCGGTCCCCCTACAATGAGCAGTTCTTC
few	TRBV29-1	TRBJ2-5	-	CSVVHPYQETQYF	TGCAGCGTTGTGCATCCGTACCAAGAGACCCAGTACTTC
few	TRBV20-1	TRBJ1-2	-	CSAYRVNYGYTF	TGCAGTGCTTACAGGGTTAACTATGGCTACACCTTC
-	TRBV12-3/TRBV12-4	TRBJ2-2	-	CASSSSSGELFF	TGTGCCAGCAGTTCCAGTAGCGGGGAGCTGTTTTTT
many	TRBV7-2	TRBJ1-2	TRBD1	CASIPNLTGYGYTF	TGTGCCAGCATCCCGAACTTGACAGGGTATGGCTACACCTTC
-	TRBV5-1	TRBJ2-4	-	CASSPGTQLHAKNIQYF	TGCGCCAGCAGCCCCGGGACCCAACTTCACGCCAAAAACATTCAGTACTTC
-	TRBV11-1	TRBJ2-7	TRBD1	CASSRRDRAPKSSYEQYF	TGTGCCAGCAGCCGACGGGACAGGGCTCCCAAAAGCTCCTACGAGCAGTACTTC
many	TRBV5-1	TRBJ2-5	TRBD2	CASSPTSGRAAQYF	TGCGCCAGCAGTCCGACTAGCGGGAGAGCGGCCCAGTACTTC
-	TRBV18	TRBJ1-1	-	CASSPPGDTEAFF	TGTGCCAGCTCACCACCGGGAGACACTGAAGCTTTCTTT
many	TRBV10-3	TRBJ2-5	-	CAISESPGETQYF	TGTGCCATCAGTGAGTCCCCTGGGGAGACCCAGTACTTC
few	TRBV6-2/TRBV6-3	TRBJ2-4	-	CASSLQGTLGYF	TGTGCCAGCAGCCTCCAGGGAACATTAGGATACTTC
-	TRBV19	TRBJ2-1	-	CASSIGGLGEQFF	TGTGCCAGTAGTATAGGGGGGTTGGGCGAGCAGTTCTTC
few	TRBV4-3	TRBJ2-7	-	CASSPGPPDPYEQYF	TGCGCCAGCAGCCCGGGCCCCCCCGATCCCTACGAGCAGTACTTC
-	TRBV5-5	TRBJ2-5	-	CASSLARMGGRETQYF	TGTGCCAGCAGCTTGGCCCGGATGGGGGGCAGAGAGACCCAGTACTTC
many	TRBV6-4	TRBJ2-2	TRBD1	CASSDTDRVNTGELFF	TGTGCCAGCAGTGACACGGACAGGGTGAACACCGGGGAGCTGTTTTTT